These 9 T cell receptor beta chains share one sample of origin, sequenced in a study of control samples from healthy donors and cancer patients. Sequenced by immunoSEQ multiplex PCR; TCRdb stores in-frame clones only, minus some. The sample has around 150,000 clones; about 90% are singletons. Input material: blood. These receptors were obtained from a man younger than 40 in good health.

V and J are TRBV6-1 and TRBJ1-5; D is undetermined. This CDR3 has 11 residues. Trimming shortened V by 1 base and J by 9 bases, and 4 bases separated the two germline ends. Per germline, CDR1 MNHNS and CDR2 SASEGT. The CDR3 is CASSEERPQHF. CDR3 in DNA: TGTGCCAGCAGTGAAGAAAGGCCCCAGCATTTT.

This sequence joins TRBV27 and TRBJ2-7; 8 bases are a match to TRBD1. The trim removed 4 bases at V and 1 base at J, leaving 3 bases unmatched. From germline, CDR1 is MNHEY and CDR2 SMNVEV (reference sequence). The CDR3 is 14 amino acids. CDR3 DNA: TGTGCCAGCAGTTGGGACAGGTTTTCCTACGAGCAGTACTTC. This codes for CASSWDRFSYEQYF.

The chain employs TRBV9 and TRBJ2-7; D is unresolved. Trimming removed 1 base at V and 2 bases at J, with 10 bases between. The V gene's germline CDR1 is SGDLS and CDR2 YYNGEE. CDR3 size: 14 residues. CDR3 DNA: TGTGCCAGCAGCGTATACGATACTCCCTACGAGCAGTACTTC. It is translated as CASSVYDTPYEQYF.

Remarks on this clone: The junction and the germline gene differ at one end; a read error may be behind it. The V call is TRBV19, the J call TRBJ1-5; D might be TRBD1 (6 bases). Germline loops: CDR1 LNHDA, CDR2 SQIVND (reference sequence). The CDR3 sequence is 16 residues long. CDR3 DNA sequence: TGTGCCAGTAGCGAGGGGGGGCGGTATAGCGATCAGCCCCAGCATTTT. Protein: CASSEGGRYSDQPQHF.

The CDR3 loop is CASRLDQNNEQFF. In DNA, the CDR3 is TGTGCCAGCAGGTTGGACCAAAACAATGAGCAGTTCTTC. The chain combines TRBV6-5 with TRBJ2-1; D remains ambiguous. The CDR3 has 13 amino acids. The germline V gene encodes CDR1 MNHEY and CDR2 SVGAGI. The V end lost 6 bases, the J end lost 5 bases, and 11 bases lay between the germline ends.

The chain is built from TRBV6-6 and TRBJ1-2; the D gene is possibly TRBD1 (5 bases). The CDR3 is made up of 14 amino acids. The V and J ends lost 7 bases and 12 bases respectively, with 24 bases between them. The V gene's germline CDR1 is MNHNY and CDR2 SVGAGI (reference sequence). CDR3 residues: CASTPLGGIQHDTF. In nucleotides, the CDR3 is TGTGCCAGCACCCCACTGGGGGGGATCCAGCATGACACCTTC.

V is TRBV13 and J is TRBJ2-3; 7 bases map to TRBD1. V was pared by 4 bases and J by 3 bases, with 10 bases of the junction left unmatched. The CDR3 runs to 16 residues. The germline V gene encodes CDR1 PRHDT and CDR2 FYEKMQ (reference sequence). CDR3 amino acids: CASSSQGVQITDTQYF. CDR3 nucleotide sequence: TGTGCCAGCAGCTCCCAGGGGGTTCAAATTACAGATACGCAGTATTTT.

V is TRBV6-5 and J is TRBJ2-7; 8 positions agree with TRBD2. Germline CDR1 MNHEY, CDR2 SVGAGI. Trimming removed 0 bases from V and 5 bases from J; junction bases left unmatched: 9. There are 16 residues in the CDR3. The CDR3 coding sequence is TGTGCCAGCAGTTACTCGACGGGAGGGCCGTTAGACGAGCAGTACTTC. This codes for CASSYSTGGPLDEQYF.

The CDR3 protein is CATRDTGGFNTEAFF. DNA of the CDR3: TGTGCCACCAGAGACACAGGGGGCTTTAACACTGAAGCTTTCTTT. The chain links TRBV24-1 to TRBJ1-1; 9 nucleotides line up with TRBD1. V gave up 7 bases and J gave up 2 bases; unmatched junction bases: 7. Germline assignment: CDR1 KGHDR and CDR2 SFDVKD. The CDR3 runs to 15 residues.